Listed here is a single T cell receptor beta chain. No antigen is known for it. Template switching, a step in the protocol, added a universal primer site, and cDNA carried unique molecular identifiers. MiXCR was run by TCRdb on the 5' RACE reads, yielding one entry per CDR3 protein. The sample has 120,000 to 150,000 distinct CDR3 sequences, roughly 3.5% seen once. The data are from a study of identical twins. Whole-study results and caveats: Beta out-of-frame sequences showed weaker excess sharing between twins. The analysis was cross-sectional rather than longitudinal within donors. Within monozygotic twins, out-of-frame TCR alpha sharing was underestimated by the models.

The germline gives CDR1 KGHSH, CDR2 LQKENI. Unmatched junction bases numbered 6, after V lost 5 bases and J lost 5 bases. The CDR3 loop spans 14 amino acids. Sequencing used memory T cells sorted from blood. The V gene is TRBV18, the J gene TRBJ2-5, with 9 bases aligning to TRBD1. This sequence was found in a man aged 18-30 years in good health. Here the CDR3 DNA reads TGTGCCAGCTCATCGGACAGGGGCGGGGAGACCCAGTACTTC. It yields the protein CASSSDRGGETQYF.